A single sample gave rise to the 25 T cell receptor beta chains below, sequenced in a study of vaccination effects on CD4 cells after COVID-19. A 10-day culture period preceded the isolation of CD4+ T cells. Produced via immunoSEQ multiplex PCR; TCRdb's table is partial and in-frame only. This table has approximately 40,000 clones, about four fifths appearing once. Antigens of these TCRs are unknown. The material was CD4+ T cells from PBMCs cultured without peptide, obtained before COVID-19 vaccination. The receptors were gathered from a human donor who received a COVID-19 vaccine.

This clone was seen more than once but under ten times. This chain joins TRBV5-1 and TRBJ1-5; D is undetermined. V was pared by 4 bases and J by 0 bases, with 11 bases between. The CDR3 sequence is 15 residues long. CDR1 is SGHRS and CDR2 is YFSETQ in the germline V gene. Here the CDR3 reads CASSLDGYSNQPQHF. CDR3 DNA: TGCGCCAGCAGCCTGGACGGGTATAGCAATCAGCCCCAGCATTTT.

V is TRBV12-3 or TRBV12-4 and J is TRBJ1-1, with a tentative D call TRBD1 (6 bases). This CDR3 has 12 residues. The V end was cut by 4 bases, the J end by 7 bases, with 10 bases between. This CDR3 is CASSSGTYEAFF. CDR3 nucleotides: TGTGCCAGCAGTTCCGGGACATATGAAGCTTTCTTT.

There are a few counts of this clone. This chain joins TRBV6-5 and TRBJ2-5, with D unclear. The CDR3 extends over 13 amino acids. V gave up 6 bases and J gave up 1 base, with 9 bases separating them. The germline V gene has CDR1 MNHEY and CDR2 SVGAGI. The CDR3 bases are TGTGCCAGCAGATTGGCCGGCCAAGAGACCCAGTACTTC. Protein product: CASRLAGQETQYF.

CDR3 coding DNA: TGTGCCAGCAGCCATGACGCCGGGACAGGGGAGGTTCAGTACTTC. This translates into CASSHDAGTGEVQYF. V gene TRBV3-1 (or the pseudogene TRBV3-2) combines with J gene TRBJ2-4; 10 positions match TRBD1. Unmatched junction bases numbered 10, after V lost 3 bases and J lost 11 bases. Germline V lookup: CDR1 LGHDT, CDR2 YNNKEL (reference sequence). CDR3 length equals 15 residues.

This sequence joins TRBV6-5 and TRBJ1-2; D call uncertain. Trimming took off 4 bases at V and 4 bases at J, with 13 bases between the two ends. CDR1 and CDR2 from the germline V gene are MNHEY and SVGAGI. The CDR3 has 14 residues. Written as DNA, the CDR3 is TGTGCCAGCAGTTCAAACCTCATTTCCTATGGCTACACCTTC. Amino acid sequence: CASSSNLISYGYTF.

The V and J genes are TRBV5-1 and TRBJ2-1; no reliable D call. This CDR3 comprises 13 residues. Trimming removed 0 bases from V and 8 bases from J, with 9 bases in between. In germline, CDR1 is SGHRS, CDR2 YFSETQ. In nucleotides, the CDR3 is TGCGCCAGCAGCTTGGGGGGTATCTATGAGCAGTTCTTC. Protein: CASSLGGIYEQFF.

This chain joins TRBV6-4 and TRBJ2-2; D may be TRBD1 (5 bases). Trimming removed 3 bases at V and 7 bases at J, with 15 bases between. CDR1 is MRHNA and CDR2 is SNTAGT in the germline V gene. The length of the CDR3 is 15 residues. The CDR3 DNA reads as TGTGCCAGCAGTGAGTTGTCCACAGGAAACGGGGAGCTGTTTTTT. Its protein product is CASSELSTGNGELFF.

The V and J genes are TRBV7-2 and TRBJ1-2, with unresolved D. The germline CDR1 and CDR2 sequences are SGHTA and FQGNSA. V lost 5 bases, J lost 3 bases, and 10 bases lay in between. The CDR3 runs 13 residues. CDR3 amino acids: CASSRQGHYGYTF. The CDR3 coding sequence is TGTGCCAGCAGCCGGCAAGGACACTATGGCTACACCTTC. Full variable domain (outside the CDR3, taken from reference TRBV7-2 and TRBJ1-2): GAGVSQSPSNKVTEKGKDVELRCDPISGHTALYWYRQSLGQGLEFLIYFQGNSAPDKSGLPSDRFSAERTGGSVSTLTIQRTQQEDSAVYLCASSRQGHYGYTFGSGTRLTVV.

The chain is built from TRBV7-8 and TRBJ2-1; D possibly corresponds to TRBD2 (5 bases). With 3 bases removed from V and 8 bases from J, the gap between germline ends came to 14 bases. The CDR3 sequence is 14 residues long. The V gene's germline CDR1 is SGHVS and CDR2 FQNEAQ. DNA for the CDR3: TGTGCCAGCAGCTTTACGTTTGGGAGCTATGAGCAGTTCTTC. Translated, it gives CASSFTFGSYEQFF.

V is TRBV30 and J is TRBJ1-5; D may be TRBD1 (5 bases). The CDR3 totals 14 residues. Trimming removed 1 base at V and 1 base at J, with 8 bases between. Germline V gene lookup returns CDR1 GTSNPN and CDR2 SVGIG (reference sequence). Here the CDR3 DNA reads TGTGCCTGGAGTGGCAGGGCAAGCAATCAGCCCCAGCATTTT. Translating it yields CAWSGRASNQPQHF.

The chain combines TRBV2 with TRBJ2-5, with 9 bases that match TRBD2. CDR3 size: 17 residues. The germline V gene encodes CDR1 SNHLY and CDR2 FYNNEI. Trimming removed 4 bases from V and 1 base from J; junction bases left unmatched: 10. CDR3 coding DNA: TGTGCCAGCAGTGGAAGGGTAGCGGGGGACCTCCAAGAGACCCAGTACTTC. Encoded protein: CASSGRVAGDLQETQYF.

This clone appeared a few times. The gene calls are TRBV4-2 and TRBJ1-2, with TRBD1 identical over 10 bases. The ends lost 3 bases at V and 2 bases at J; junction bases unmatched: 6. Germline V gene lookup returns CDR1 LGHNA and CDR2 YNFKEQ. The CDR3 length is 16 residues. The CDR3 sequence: CASSHLGQGKNYGYTF. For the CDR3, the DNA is TGTGCCAGCAGCCACCTGGGACAGGGGAAGAACTATGGCTACACCTTC.

The CDR3 DNA sequence: TGCGCCAGCAGCCCTCAAGGGACAGGGATGACTGAAGCTTTCTTT. Encoded protein: CASSPQGTGMTEAFF. The V gene is TRBV5-1, the J gene TRBJ1-1; 9 nucleotides align to TRBD1. This CDR3 spans 15 amino acids. After removal of 4 bases from V and 5 bases from J, the junction contained 9 bases not matched to a gene. The germline V gene has CDR1 SGHRS and CDR2 YFSETQ.

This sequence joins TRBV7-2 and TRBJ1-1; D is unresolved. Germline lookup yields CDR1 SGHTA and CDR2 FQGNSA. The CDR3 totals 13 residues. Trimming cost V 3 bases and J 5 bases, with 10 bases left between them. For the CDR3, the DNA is TGTGCCAGCAGCTTGGCCTCCGGGACTGAAGCTTTCTTT. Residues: CASSLASGTEAFF.

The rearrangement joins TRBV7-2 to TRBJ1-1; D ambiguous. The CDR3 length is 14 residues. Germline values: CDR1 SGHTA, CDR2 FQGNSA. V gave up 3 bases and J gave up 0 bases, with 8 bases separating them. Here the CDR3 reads CASSFNSMNTEAFF. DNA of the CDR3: TGTGCCAGCAGCTTTAACAGCATGAACACTGAAGCTTTCTTT.

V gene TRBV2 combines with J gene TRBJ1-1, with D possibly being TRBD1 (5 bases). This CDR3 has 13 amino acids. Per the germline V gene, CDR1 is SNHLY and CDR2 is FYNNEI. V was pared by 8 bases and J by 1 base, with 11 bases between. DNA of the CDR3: TGTGCCAGCCTCCCCGACAGGAACACTGAAGCTTTCTTT. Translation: CASLPDRNTEAFF.

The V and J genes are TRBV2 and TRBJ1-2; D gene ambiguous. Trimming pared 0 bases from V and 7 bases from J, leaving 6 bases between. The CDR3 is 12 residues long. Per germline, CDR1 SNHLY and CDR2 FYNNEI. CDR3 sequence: CASSEAGIGYTF. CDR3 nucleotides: TGTGCCAGCAGTGAAGCGGGCATTGGCTACACCTTC.

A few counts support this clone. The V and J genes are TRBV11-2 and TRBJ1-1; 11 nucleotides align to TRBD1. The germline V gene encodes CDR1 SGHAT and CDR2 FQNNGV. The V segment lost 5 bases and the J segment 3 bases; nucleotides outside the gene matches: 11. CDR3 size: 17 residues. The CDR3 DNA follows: TGTGCCAGCAGCCCCTGGACAGGGGGCCCCCTTGACACTGAAGCTTTCTTT. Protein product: CASSPWTGGPLDTEAFF.

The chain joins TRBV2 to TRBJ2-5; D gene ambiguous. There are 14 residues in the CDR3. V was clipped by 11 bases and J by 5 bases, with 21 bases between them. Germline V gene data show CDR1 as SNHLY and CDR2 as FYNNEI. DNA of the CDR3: TGTGCCGCCTCTACCACCCACGAATGGGAGACCCAGTACTTC. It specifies CAASTTHEWETQYF.

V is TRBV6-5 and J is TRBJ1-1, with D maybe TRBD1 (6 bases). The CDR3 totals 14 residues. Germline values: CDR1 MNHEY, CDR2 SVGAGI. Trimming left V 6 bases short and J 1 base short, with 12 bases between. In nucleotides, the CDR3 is TGTGCCAGCAGCCCAGGGGCGGCGAACACTGAAGCTTTCTTT. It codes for CASSPGAANTEAFF.

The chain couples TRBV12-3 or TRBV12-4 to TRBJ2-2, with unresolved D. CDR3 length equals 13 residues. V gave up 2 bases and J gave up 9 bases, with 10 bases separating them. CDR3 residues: CASSLSGPRELFF. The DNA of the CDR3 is TGTGCCAGCAGTTTATCAGGTCCCCGGGAGCTGTTTTTT.

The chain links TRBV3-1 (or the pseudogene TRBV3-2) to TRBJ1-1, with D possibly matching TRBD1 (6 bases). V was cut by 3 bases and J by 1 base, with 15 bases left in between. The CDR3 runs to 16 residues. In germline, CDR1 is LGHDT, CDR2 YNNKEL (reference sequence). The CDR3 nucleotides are TGTGCCAGCAGCCAGCAACCGGGACACCGGAACACTGAAGCTTTCTTT. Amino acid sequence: CASSQQPGHRNTEAFF.

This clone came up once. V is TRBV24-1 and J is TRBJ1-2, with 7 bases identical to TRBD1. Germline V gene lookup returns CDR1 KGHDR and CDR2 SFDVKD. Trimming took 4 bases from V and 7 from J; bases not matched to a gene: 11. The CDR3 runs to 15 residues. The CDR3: CATSEPGQLSAGYTF. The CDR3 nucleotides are TGTGCCACCAGTGAACCGGGACAGTTATCCGCTGGCTACACCTTC.

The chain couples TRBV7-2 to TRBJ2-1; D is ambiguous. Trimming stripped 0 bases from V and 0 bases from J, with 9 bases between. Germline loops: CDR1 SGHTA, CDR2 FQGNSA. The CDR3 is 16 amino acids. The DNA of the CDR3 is TGTGCCAGCAGCTTAGCCGGGTCGAGCTCCTACAATGAGCAGTTCTTC. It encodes CASSLAGSSSYNEQFF. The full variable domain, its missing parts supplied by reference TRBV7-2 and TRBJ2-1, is GAGVSQSPSNKVTEKGKDVELRCDPISGHTALYWYRQSLGQGLEFLIYFQGNSAPDKSGLPSDRFSAERTGGSVSTLTIQRTQQEDSAVYLCASSLAGSSSYNEQFFGPGTRLTVL.

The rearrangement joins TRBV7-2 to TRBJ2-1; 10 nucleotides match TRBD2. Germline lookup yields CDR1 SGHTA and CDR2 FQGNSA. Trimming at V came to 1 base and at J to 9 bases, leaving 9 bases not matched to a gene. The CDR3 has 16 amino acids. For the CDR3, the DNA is TGTGCCAGCAGCTTAGTGGGGCCCGCTAGCGGGGGTGAGCAGTTCTTC. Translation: CASSLVGPASGGEQFF.